This is a list of T cell receptor beta chains from one sample in a study of blood T cell repertoires in COVID-19. Profiling relied on immunoSEQ multiplex PCR, and the TCRdb table lists in-frame clones only, not all of them. The data show about 39,000 clones, with approximately 86% seen just once and more than 4.5% held by the top ten. The specimen was peripheral blood. These receptor sequences come from a man aged 35 to 55 with active COVID-19. CDR3s leave out the opening cysteine and the closing phenylalanine or tryptophan. Some rows mark clone size as missing; the rest say once, few, many or name a class of expanded clone.

clone size: -; J gene: TRBJ2-7; V gene: TRBV6-6; CDR3 protein: ASSSAGQAYEQY
clone size: -; J gene: TRBJ2-2; V gene: TRBV19; CDR3 protein: ASSIGGRELF
clone size: -; J gene: TRBJ2-3; V gene: TRBV6-4; CDR3 protein: ASSDEAGGTDTQY
clone size: -; J gene: TRBJ2-1; V gene: TRBV27; CDR3 protein: ASSLNAALSYNEQF
clone size: -; J gene: TRBJ2-5; V gene: TRBV18; CDR3 protein: ASSPSPRGETQY
clone size: -; J gene: TRBJ2-3; V gene: TRBV7-9; CDR3 protein: ASSSLAGPGYTQY
clone size: -; J gene: TRBJ2-5; V gene: TRBV7-3; CDR3 protein: ASSLSNSGKEETQY
clone size: -; J gene: TRBJ1-5; V gene: TRBV28; CDR3 protein: ASSSPGRGNQPQH
clone size: -; J gene: TRBJ2-4; V gene: TRBV30; CDR3 protein: AWSRVAGGFGNIQY
clone size: -; J gene: TRBJ2-1; V gene: TRBV24-1; CDR3 protein: ATSDQRTSNNEQF
clone size: -; J gene: TRBJ2-7; V gene: TRBV7-9; CDR3 protein: ASSLRASGPYEQY
clone size: -; J gene: TRBJ1-2; V gene: TRBV4-1; CDR3 protein: ASSREWVPGTNGYT
clone size: -; J gene: TRBJ1-2; V gene: TRBV30; CDR3 protein: ASSRDRPYGYT
clone size: -; J gene: TRBJ2-2; V gene: TRBV29-1; CDR3 protein: SVRRQVNTGELF
clone size: -; J gene: TRBJ1-1; V gene: TRBV29-1; CDR3 protein: SVEALGEGMNTEAF
clone size: medium-sized; J gene: TRBJ1-1; V gene: TRBV10-3; CDR3 protein: AIRDRQGMNTEAF
clone size: -; J gene: TRBJ2-7; V gene: TRBV19; CDR3 protein: ASSRGQGLYEQY
clone size: few; J gene: TRBJ2-2; V gene: TRBV7-9; CDR3 protein: ASSQKSVGELF